Here is one TCR beta chain with its context. The sample originates from a study of T cell changes during pregnancy in multiple sclerosis. There are 13 residues in the CDR3. Germline assignment: CDR1 MNHEY and CDR2 SVGAGI. The V and J ends lost 2 bases and 3 bases respectively, with 6 bases between them. Using immunoSEQ multiplex PCR, the repertoire was profiled, and TCRdb retains in-frame clones only, with some absent. This repertoire shows about 87,000 clones, over 85% found once; its top ten account for around 1.4%. Sequenced here: peripheral blood, sampled in the third trimester of pregnancy. This sequence was found in a female donor in good health, enrolled as a control in a pregnancy study. The rearrangement links TRBV6-5 to TRBJ2-3; D gene ambiguous. CDR3 bases: TGTGCCAGCAGTTACCACTTGACAGATACGCAGTATTTT. This encodes CASSYHLTDTQYF.